This record concerns one T cell receptor beta chain sequence. Clones were read by immunoSEQ multiplex PCR, and TCRdb kept only the in-frame ones, dropping some. The sample carries roughly 19,000 clones, around four fifths recorded once. The germline CDR1 and CDR2 sequences are LNHNV and YYDKDF (reference sequence). Trimming removed 2 bases from V and 5 bases from J, with 22 bases in between. The CDR3 is 18 residues long. This specimen belongs to a study of OX40 agonist ivuxolimab in advanced cancers. Study-wide background: Cohort: approximately 79% men, mean age around 61, aged roughly 23 to 79. Three patients showed partial responses: one hepatocellular carcinoma and two cutaneous melanoma cases.

The sequence was obtained from an adult with an advanced solid tumor such as melanoma, head and neck, liver or kidney cancer. The chain recombines TRBV15 with TRBJ2-1; D might be TRBD1 (8 bases). The sequencing here drew on CD4+ or CD8+ T cells sorted from blood, taken in a trial of the OX40 agonist ivuxolimab. CDR3 sequence (DNA): TGTGCCACCAGCAGAAATACAGGGGGGAGGGCCCACAACAATGAGCAGTTCTTC. The encoded protein is CATSRNTGGRAHNNEQFF.